Each of the 30 T cell receptor beta chains below was sequenced from the same sample in a study of blood T cells in healthy people across ages. A second roughly 7 to 12 cycle PCR used barcoded and J-beta primers. From the 5' RACE reads, TCRdb called clonotypes with MiXCR, one entry per CDR3 protein. The table lists roughly 800,000 distinct CDR3 sequences, about 53% of them singletons. The sequenced sample was blood. All receptors come from a man older than 75 in good health.

The chain employs TRBV15 and TRBJ2-1; D is unresolved. The CDR3 length is 14 residues. The ends were cut back, 4 bases at V and 5 bases at J, with 12 bases in the middle. Germline V gives CDR1 LNHNV, CDR2 YYDKDF (reference sequence). The DNA for the CDR3 is TGTGCCACCAGCATTTCAGACGAGCACAATGAGCAGTTCTTC. This encodes CATSISDEHNEQFF.

Only a few counts were recorded for this clonotype. The gene calls are TRBV18 and TRBJ1-5, with D tentatively TRBD1 (6 bases). V gave up 3 bases and J gave up 7 bases, with 13 bases separating them. Germline lookup yields CDR1 KGHSH and CDR2 LQKENI. This CDR3 is 14 amino acids long. The CDR3 DNA follows: TGTGCCAGCTCACCGGCAGGGGAAGGACAGCCCCAGCATTTT. Encoded protein: CASSPAGEGQPQHF.

The J gene is TRBJ2-2, the V gene TRBV29-1; no definite D call. Germline assignment: CDR1 SQVTM and CDR2 ANQGSEA. This CDR3 is built from 11 residues. V was cut by 4 bases and J by 5 bases, with 5 bases left in between. CDR3 in amino acids: CSVVETGELFF. In nucleotides, the CDR3 is TGCAGCGTTGTGGAAACCGGGGAGCTGTTTTTT.

V usage is TRBV29-1 and J usage is TRBJ2-7; D is perhaps TRBD2 (5 bases). CDR3 length: 14 residues. Germline V gene data show CDR1 as SQVTM and CDR2 as ANQGSEA. Trimming removed 1 base from V and 3 bases from J, with 13 bases in between. CDR3 coding DNA: TGCAGCGTTGAAGTTGAGGGAGCAGACTACGAGCAGTACTTC. This translates into CSVEVEGADYEQYF.

Note on this clonotype: At one of its ends the junction is not consistent with the germline gene, which may arise from a read error. The chain is built from TRBV18 and TRBJ2-7; D perhaps matches TRBD2 (6 bases). Germline V gene data show CDR1 as KGHSH and CDR2 as LQKENI. The CDR3 consists of 13 residues. The CDR3 region is CASAPGTGYEQYF. For the CDR3, the DNA is TGTGCCAGCGCACCAGGGACTGGGTACGAGCAGTACTTC.

This clonotype was observed a few times. The chain carries TRBV6-5 and TRBJ2-7; 9 bases agree with TRBD1. The V segment lost 2 bases and the J segment 2 bases; nucleotides outside the gene matches: 4. Germline values: CDR1 MNHEY, CDR2 SVGAGI. This CDR3 has 15 amino acids. The CDR3 nucleotides are TGTGCCAGCAGTTACAAGGACAGGGGCACCTACGAGCAGTACTTC. It codes for CASSYKDRGTYEQYF.

This clonotype was found a few times. This chain links TRBV20-1 with TRBJ2-1; D gene uncertain. CDR3 length equals 12 residues. Germline V gene sequence: CDR1 DFQATT, CDR2 SNEGSKA (reference sequence). With 3 bases removed from V and 9 bases from J, the gap between germline ends came to 12 bases. The CDR3 is CSASRNEPEQFF. The CDR3 nucleotides are TGCAGTGCTAGTAGGAATGAGCCTGAGCAGTTCTTC.

The chain employs TRBV7-6 and TRBJ1-2, with D possibly being TRBD1 (5 bases). The length of the CDR3 is 15 residues. CDR1 and CDR2 from the germline V gene are SGHVS and FNYEAQ. V was pared by 5 bases and J by 4 bases, with 17 bases between. Written as DNA, the CDR3 is TGTGCCAGCAGCCCGGAACCGGGACGGTCCTATGGCTACACCTTC. Translation gives CASSPEPGRSYGYTF.

The genes are TRBV28 and TRBJ2-3; 8 bases align to TRBD2. Germline lookup yields CDR1 MDHEN and CDR2 SYDVKM. The CDR3 length is 19 residues. Germline trimming cut 3 bases from V and 3 bases from J; bases unmatched to any gene: 17. Here the CDR3 DNA reads TGTGCCAGCAGTTTCCCCCTCCTTCCGGGACTAGGGGGAACAGATACGCAGTATTTT. This codes for CASSFPLLPGLGGTDTQYF.

This chain joins TRBV24-1 and TRBJ2-1; 9 bases agree with TRBD2. V shed 7 bases, J shed 8 bases, and the junction held 11 bases outside the gene matches. The CDR3 covers 15 residues. From germline, CDR1 is KGHDR and CDR2 SFDVKD. DNA of the CDR3: TGTGCCACCAGGCGCACTAGCGGGCCAAGGGATGAGCAGTTCTTC. Amino acids: CATRRTSGPRDEQFF.

J is TRBJ2-4 and V is TRBV13, with 8 bases that match TRBD2. The CDR3 is made up of 14 amino acids. CDR1 and CDR2 from the germline V gene are PRHDT and FYEKMQ (reference sequence). Trimming took 5 bases from V and 13 from J; bases not matched to a gene: 13. CDR3 region: CASSQAGVTHGQYF. Here the CDR3 DNA reads TGTGCCAGCAGCCAAGCGGGGGTGACCCATGGGCAGTACTTC.

This clonotype has a handful of counts. The rearrangement links TRBV15 to TRBJ2-4; D is ambiguous. This CDR3 has 16 residues. From germline, CDR1 is LNHNV and CDR2 YYDKDF (reference sequence). The ends were cut back, 1 base at V and 0 bases at J, with 10 bases in the middle. The CDR3 DNA is TGTGCCACCAGCAGAGGGGTAGTTCCAGCCAAAAACATTCAGTACTTC. Protein product: CATSRGVVPAKNIQYF.

This chain joins TRBV12-3 or TRBV12-4 and TRBJ1-6, with TRBD1 identical over 7 bases. J was trimmed by 7 bases and V by 5 bases; bases with no gene match: 5. The CDR3 consists of 14 residues. The CDR3 nucleotides are TGTGCCAGCAGTCCCGACAGGGCCAATTCACCCCTCCACTTT. It encodes CASSPDRANSPLHF.

V is TRBV14 and J is TRBJ2-1; perhaps TRBD1 as D (5 bases). The V gene lost 9 bases and the J gene lost 5 bases, with 20 bases spanning the gap. The CDR3 has 15 amino acids. Germline V gene lookup returns CDR1 SGHDN and CDR2 FVKESK. The CDR3 protein is CASSPELGPNNEQFF. The CDR3 DNA is TGTGCCAGTAGTCCCGAATTGGGGCCAAACAATGAGCAGTTCTTC.

The chain recombines TRBV5-1 with TRBJ2-1; 8 bases match TRBD2. Matching the DNA end better, TRBJ2-7 makes the J call doubtful. CDR3 length: 17 residues. Per the germline V gene, CDR1 is SGHRS and CDR2 is YFSETQ. CDR3 in amino acids: CASSGKAGDFSYNEQYF. The DNA of the CDR3 is TGCGCCAGCAGCGGCAAAGCGGGAGACTTCTCCTACAATGAGCAGTACTTC.

The J gene is TRBJ1-1, the V gene TRBV4-2; 8 bases match TRBD1. With V trimmed by 1 base and J by 6 bases, 4 bases remained unmatched. The CDR3 totals 14 residues. Per germline, CDR1 LGHNA and CDR2 YNFKEQ. The CDR3 nucleotides read TGTGCCAGCAGCCAAGCGGACAGGGAGGCTGAAGCTTTCTTT. Encoded protein: CASSQADREAEAFF.

This clonotype was recorded a few times. The gene calls are TRBV5-6 and TRBJ2-5; D unresolved. V lost 4 bases to trimming and J lost 3 bases, with 10 bases between them. The germline V gene encodes CDR1 SGHDT and CDR2 YYEEEE. CDR3 length equals 13 residues. CDR3: CASSPSQEETQYF. In DNA form, the CDR3 reads TGTGCCAGCAGCCCTAGTCAGGAAGAGACCCAGTACTTC.

The chain recombines TRBV21-1 with TRBJ2-1. TRBV21-1 represents a pseudogene. This CDR3 spans 11 amino acids. CDR3 loop: CASSKNNEQFF. DNA for the CDR3: TGTGCCAGCAGCAAGAACAATGAGCAGTTCTTC.

The chain joins TRBV6-4 to TRBJ2-2; the D gene is possibly TRBD1 (6 bases). The CDR3 spans 14 residues. The germline CDR1 and CDR2 sequences are MRHNA and SNTAGT. Trimming shortened V by 4 bases and J by 4 bases, and 10 bases separated the two germline ends. CDR3 in DNA: TGTGCCAGCAGTGTTGAACAGGGCACCGGGGAGCTGTTTTTT. It is translated as CASSVEQGTGELFF.

The CDR3 coding sequence is TGTGCCAGCAGCACCTCGGGACGCAGTACTTTCTCTGGAAACACCATATATTTT. It encodes CASSTSGRSTFSGNTIYF. The V gene is TRBV9, the J gene TRBJ1-3, with D possibly TRBD1 on 5 matching bases. V was clipped by 4 bases and J by 0 bases, with 20 bases between them. Germline CDR1 SGDLS, CDR2 YYNGEE. CDR3 size: 18 residues.

This clonotype has just a few counts. The V and J genes are TRBV29-1 and TRBJ2-3; a weak D match, TRBD1 (6 bases). The V gene's germline CDR1 is SQVTM and CDR2 ANQGSEA. Trimming stripped 2 bases from V and 14 bases from J, with 17 bases between. The CDR3 is 12 amino acids. This CDR3 reads CSVETGPGYAYF. CDR3 nucleotides: TGCAGCGTTGAAACAGGGCCGGGATACGCGTATTTT.

As to this clonotype: A clone one base away is much larger, so this may be a read error. This chain joins TRBV2 and TRBJ2-1; 7 nucleotides line up with TRBD1. Germline trimming cut 8 bases from V and 13 bases from J; bases unmatched to any gene: 14. The CDR3 consists of 13 residues. Germline V gene data show CDR1 as SNHLY and CDR2 as FYNNEI. The CDR3 coding sequence is TGTGCCAGCGGGGACAGTGAGTTAGAGACCCAGTTCTTC. This codes for CASGDSELETQFF.

The rearrangement uses TRBV2 and TRBJ1-2, with unresolved D. Between the trimmed V and J ends, which lost 3 bases and 4 bases, there was a span of 12 bases. This CDR3 is built from 14 residues. Germline CDR1 reads SNHLY; CDR2 reads FYNNEI. CDR3 in amino acids: CASSESRESYGYTF. CDR3 coding DNA: TGTGCCAGCAGTGAGAGCCGGGAGAGCTATGGCTACACCTTC.

The chain couples TRBV20-1 to TRBJ2-1; TRBD2 might be the D (5 bases). Trimming removed 3 bases at V and 3 bases at J, with 9 bases between. Germline V gene data show CDR1 as DFQATT and CDR2 as SNEGSKA (reference sequence). There are 13 residues in the CDR3. The CDR3 protein is CSASQGLYNEQFF. The CDR3, as DNA: TGCAGTGCTAGCCAAGGACTCTACAATGAGCAGTTCTTC.

The V call is TRBV9, the J call TRBJ2-3; 9 bases are a match to TRBD2. Germline CDR1 reads SGDLS; CDR2 reads YYNGEE. CDR3 length: 16 amino acids. Germline trimming cut 3 bases from V and 2 bases from J; bases unmatched to any gene: 7. The DNA of the CDR3 is TGTGCCAGCAGCGCAGCTAGCGGGATCGTCACAGATACGCAGTATTTT. Its translation: CASSAASGIVTDTQYF. Looking up the rest from reference TRBV9 and TRBJ2-3 gives the full variable domain: DSGVTQTPKHLITATGQRVTLRCSPRSGDLSVYWYQQSLDQGLQFLIQYYNGEERAKGNILERFSAQQFPDLHSELNLSSLELGDSALYFCASSAASGIVTDTQYFGPGTRLTVL.

This clonotype was recorded at least ten times. The chain combines TRBV7-9 with TRBJ2-7; TRBD2 matches at 8 bases. Germline CDR1 and CDR2: SEHNR and FQNEAQ (reference sequence). The CDR3 sequence is 12 residues long. The V and J ends lost 6 bases and 7 bases, in that order; junction bases with no gene match: 5. The CDR3 DNA is TGTGCCAGCAGTTTGGCGGGAGGAGAGCAGTACTTC. This gives the protein CASSLAGGEQYF.

This chain joins TRBV29-1 and TRBJ2-7; the match to TRBD1 covers 8 bases. After removal of 4 bases from V and 0 bases from J, the junction contained 8 bases not matched to a gene. The CDR3 runs 15 residues. Germline assignment: CDR1 SQVTM and CDR2 ANQGSEA. CDR3 nucleotide sequence: TGCAGCGTTGGCGGAAGCAGGGGGCCCTCCTACGAGCAGTACTTC. This codes for CSVGGSRGPSYEQYF.

The V gene is TRBV7-2, the J gene TRBJ2-1, with D hard to call. The CDR3 sequence is 11 residues long. V was shortened by 11 bases and J by 4 bases, with 9 bases between the two germline ends. Germline CDR1 and CDR2: SGHTA and FQGNSA. Written as DNA, the CDR3 is TGTGCCGTCCGGGTGTACAATGAGCAGTTCTTC. Amino acid sequence: CAVRVYNEQFF. The whole variable domain, remainder taken from reference TRBV7-2 and TRBJ2-1, is GAGVSQSPSNKVTEKGKDVELRCDPISGHTALYWYRQSLGQGLEFLIYFQGNSAPDKSGLPSDRFSAERTGGSVSTLTIQRTQQEDSAVYLCAVRVYNEQFFGPGTRLTVL.

The DNA for the CDR3 is TGTGCCAGCAGCGTAGGACTCCTGGGCTACGAGCAGTACTTC. Translated, it gives CASSVGLLGYEQYF. This chain connects TRBV9 to TRBJ2-4; no definite D call. The J call may not be correct, given that the DNA end is closer to TRBJ2-7. Germline-derived CDR1 and CDR2 are SGDLS and YYNGEE. The CDR3 contains 14 residues.

The V and J genes are TRBV5-6 and TRBJ2-3; TRBD2 matches 11 bases. From germline, CDR1 is SGHDT and CDR2 YYEEEE. The CDR3 is made up of 17 amino acids. Germline trimming cut 4 bases from V and 4 bases from J; bases unmatched to any gene: 11. The CDR3 region is CASSPGTSGFTPDTQYF. Written as DNA, the CDR3 is TGTGCCAGCAGCCCGGGGACTAGCGGCTTTACCCCAGATACGCAGTATTTT.